This entry lists 10 T cell receptor beta chains sequenced from one sample in a study of tumour-infiltrating T cells in Burkitt lymphoma. Measured with immunoSEQ multiplex PCR; TCRdb has only the in-frame clones, and not every one. This sample yields tens of thousands of clones, of which 30% to 40% are seen a single time; under 3.5% belongs to the top ten. Sequencing was carried out using tumor tissue. The receptors were sampled from a human donor with Burkitt lymphoma.

The rearrangement uses TRBV7-2 and TRBJ2-3; no reliable D call. The germline V gene has CDR1 SGHTA and CDR2 FQGNSA. The CDR3 is 15 residues long. Between the trimmed V and J ends, which lost 1 base and 5 bases, there was a span of 13 bases. CDR3 sequence: CASSLVGQILDTQYF. DNA of the CDR3: TGTGCCAGCAGCTTAGTTGGTCAAATATTAGATACGCAGTATTTT.

The chain uses TRBV5-4 and TRBJ2-3; weak D call: TRBD1 (5 bases). Germline V gene sequence: CDR1 SGHNT, CDR2 YYREEE (reference sequence). The CDR3 sequence is 14 residues long. Trimming cost V 1 base and J 2 bases, with 8 bases left between them. DNA of the CDR3: TGTGCCAGCAGCTTGAACAGGTTCACAGATACGCAGTATTTT. Encoded protein: CASSLNRFTDTQYF.

This clone appeared a few times. This sequence joins TRBV25-1 and TRBJ1-1; D uncertain. V was shortened by 7 bases and J by 0 bases, with 9 bases between the two germline ends. CDR3 size: 13 residues. CDR1 and CDR2 from the germline V gene are MGHDK and SYGVNS. The CDR3: CASNQNMNTEAFF. The CDR3 coding sequence is TGTGCCAGCAACCAAAACATGAACACTGAAGCTTTCTTT.

In its sample, this clone was seen a few times. The gene calls are TRBV5-6 and TRBJ1-1; D is undetermined. V was clipped by 4 bases and J by 1 base, with 11 bases between them. Germline CDR1 and CDR2: SGHDT and YYEEEE. CDR3 size: 14 residues. The chain's CDR3 is CASSLMRTNTEAFF. The CDR3 DNA reads TGTGCCAGCAGCCTGATGAGGACGAACACTGAAGCTTTCTTT.

V is TRBV11-1 and J is TRBJ2-7; D perhaps matches TRBD2 (6 bases). This CDR3 has 15 amino acids. V was pared by 5 bases and J by 3 bases, with 17 bases between. CDR1 SGHAT and CDR2 FQDESV come from the germline V gene (reference sequence). In DNA, the CDR3 is TGTGCCAGCAGCCCATCATGGGGGGAAGACTACGAGCAGTACTTC. Translation gives CASSPSWGEDYEQYF.

This sequence joins TRBV13 and TRBJ2-7, with 8 bases identical to TRBD1. Germline loops: CDR1 PRHDT, CDR2 FYEKMQ (reference sequence). The CDR3 is made up of 15 amino acids. V was clipped by 4 bases and J by 2 bases; unmatched bases: 7. This chain's CDR3 is CASSSYRGVTYEQYF. CDR3 coding DNA: TGTGCCAGCAGCTCCTACAGGGGGGTCACCTACGAGCAGTACTTC.

The rearrangement links TRBV11-1 to TRBJ2-1, with D perhaps matching TRBD2 (7 bases). Trimming shortened V by 8 bases and J by 8 bases, and 22 bases separated the two germline ends. The CDR3 totals 15 residues. The germline CDR1 and CDR2 sequences are SGHAT and FQDESV (reference sequence). The DNA for the CDR3 is TGTGCCAGCGGTAAGGGGGGGGACGGTGTCGATGAGCAGTTCTTC. Translated, it gives CASGKGGDGVDEQFF. Drawing the rest from reference TRBV11-1 and TRBJ2-1, the complete variable domain is EAEVAQSPRYKITEKSQAVAFWCDPISGHATLYWYRQILGQGPELLVQFQDESVVDDSQLPKDRFSAERLKGVDSTLKIQPAELGDSAMYLCASGKGGDGVDEQFFGPGTRLTVL.

The chain has TRBV29-1 and TRBJ1-2; D is uncertain. The CDR3 length is 12 residues. Trimming cost V 1 base and J 4 bases, with 7 bases left between them. Germline V lookup: CDR1 SQVTM, CDR2 ANQGSEA. Here the CDR3 DNA reads TGCAGCGTTGAAGGCCAGTTCTATGGCTACACCTTC. Encoded protein: CSVEGQFYGYTF.

This chain uses TRBV4-3 with TRBJ2-7; D is perhaps TRBD1 (6 bases). Germline-derived CDR1 and CDR2 are LGHNA and YSLEER. CDR3 length equals 14 residues. Trimming took off 0 bases at V and 3 bases at J, with 9 bases between the two ends. The CDR3, as DNA: TGCGCCAGCAGCCAAGAAGGCAGGGGCTACGAGCAGTACTTC. The encoded protein is CASSQEGRGYEQYF.

The chain carries TRBV6-6 and TRBJ1-2, with 8 positions matching TRBD1. The CDR3 has 15 amino acids. Germline V CDR1 and CDR2: MNHNY, SVGAGI (reference sequence). Germline trimming cut 5 bases from V and 7 bases from J; bases unmatched to any gene: 12. CDR3 in amino acids: CASSPSGQGAGGYTF. DNA for the CDR3: TGTGCCAGCAGTCCATCCGGGCAGGGGGCTGGTGGCTACACCTTC.